This TCR beta chain was recovered during a study of T cell responses to AZD1222 COVID-19 vaccine. The CDR3 is 15 residues long. Germline V gene data show CDR1 as SGHRS and CDR2 as YFSETQ. The trim removed 5 bases at V and 3 bases at J, leaving 8 bases unmatched. General observations from the study: Donors were mostly white British, more females; clonal diversity possibly underestimated. There were repertoire samples only from the period after the peak T cell response.

This table comes from immunoSEQ multiplex PCR, and its TCRdb copy is limited to in-frame clones, with some not included. The data hold tens of thousands of clones, with around four fifths observed a single time. About this clone itself: The antigen is unknown.

V gene TRBV5-1 combines with J gene TRBJ2-3; 8 bases agree with TRBD1. The specimen comprised peripheral blood, sampled 28 days after the second dose of the MenACWY control vaccine. The sequence was collected from an adult who received the MenACWY meningococcal vaccine as a control. The CDR3 region has the DNA TGCGCCAGCAGTGACAGGACAGGGCGAACAGATACGCAGTATTTT. Translation: CASSDRTGRTDTQYF.